This TCR beta chain was recorded in a study of blood T cell repertoires in COVID-19. Background on the study: From the United States, Italy and Spain came samples of acute and convalescent COVID-19. In each case, the material was cDNA or gDNA derived from T cells, B-cell-depleted T cells, or PBMCs.

In the original workflow: Scientists estimated how many nucleated cells there were by amplifying reference gene primers. Clones were sequenced by immunoSEQ multiplex PCR, and TCRdb holds only the in-frame ones, with some missing. V, J and clone size are those of that table, while D and trimming were read from the DNA. The sample yields 380,000 or so clones, 70% to 90% seen once. CDR1 is SEHNR, CDR2 FQNEAQ, per germline (reference sequence). V was clipped by 2 bases and J by 1 base; unmatched bases: 1. This CDR3 comprises 15 residues. Sequencing was done on a sample of PBMCs or T cells enriched from blood (not recorded which). The receptor comes from a man younger than 45 who had recovered from COVID-19. The chain uses TRBV7-9 and TRBJ2-3, with TRBD2 matching over 9 bases. The CDR3 DNA reads as TGTGCCAGCAGCTTACTAGCGGGACGCACAGATACGCAGTATTTT. This gives the protein CASSLLAGRTDTQYF. Combining the CDR3 with reference TRBV7-9 and TRBJ2-3 gives the whole variable domain DTGVSQNPRHKITKRGQNVTFRCDPISEHNRLYWYRQTLGQGPEFLTYFQNEAQLEKSRLLSDRFSAERPKGSFSTLEIQRTEQGDSAMYLCASSLLAGRTDTQYFGPGTRLTVL.